This T cell receptor (beta chain) was found in a study of blood T cell repertoires in COVID-19. Clones were sequenced by immunoSEQ multiplex PCR, and TCRdb holds only the in-frame ones, with some missing. The data contain 200,000 to 250,000 clones, about three quarters of them singletons. Unmatched junction bases numbered 7, after V lost 7 bases and J lost 6 bases. The germline gives CDR1 KGHDR, CDR2 SFDVKD. This CDR3 comprises 15 residues. The clonotype originates from a woman aged 70-85 years with acute or convalescent COVID-19. The sequenced sample was peripheral blood. The J gene is TRBJ2-1, the V gene TRBV24-1, with 11 bases lining up with TRBD2. In DNA, the CDR3 is TGTGCCACCAGGGATAGCGGGGGGGCGTCCAATGAGCAGTTCTTC. This sequence encodes CATRDSGGASNEQFF.